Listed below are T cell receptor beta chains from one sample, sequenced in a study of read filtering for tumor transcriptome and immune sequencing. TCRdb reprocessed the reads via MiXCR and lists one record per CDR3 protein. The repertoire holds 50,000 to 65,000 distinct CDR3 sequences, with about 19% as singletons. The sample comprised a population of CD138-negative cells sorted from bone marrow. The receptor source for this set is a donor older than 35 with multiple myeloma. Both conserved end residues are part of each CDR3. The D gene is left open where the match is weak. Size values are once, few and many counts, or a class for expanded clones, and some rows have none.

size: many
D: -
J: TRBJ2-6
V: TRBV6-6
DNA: TGTGCCAGCAGTGTCTCCTCTGGGGCCAACGTCCTGACTTTC
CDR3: CASSVSSGANVLTF

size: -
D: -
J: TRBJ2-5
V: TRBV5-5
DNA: TGTGCCAGCAGCTATTCTACAGGGCAAGAGACCCAGTACTTC
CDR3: CASSYSTGQETQYF

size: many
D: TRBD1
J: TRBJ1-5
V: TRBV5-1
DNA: TGCGCCAGCAGCTTGGGGGGACAGGGCAATCAGCCCCAGCATTTT
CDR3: CASSLGGQGNQPQHF

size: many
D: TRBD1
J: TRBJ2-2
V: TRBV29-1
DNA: TGCAGCGTATACAGGGGCCGGGAGCTGTTTTTT
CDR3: CSVYRGRELFF

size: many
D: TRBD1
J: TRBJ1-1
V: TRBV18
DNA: TGTGCCAGCTCACCACGGACAGGAGGCAACACTGAAGCTTTCTTT
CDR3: CASSPRTGGNTEAFF

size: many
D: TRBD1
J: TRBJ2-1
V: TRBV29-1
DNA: TGCAGCGCCAGGACAGGGGTTAATGAGCAGTTCTTC
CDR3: CSARTGVNEQFF

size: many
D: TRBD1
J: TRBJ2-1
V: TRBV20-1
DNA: TGCAGTGCTCCTAACACGGGGACAGGGGGCAATGAGCAGTTCTTC
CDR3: CSAPNTGTGGNEQFF

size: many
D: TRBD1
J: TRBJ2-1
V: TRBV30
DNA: TGTGCCTGGAGTAAACAGGGGGCTAATGAGCAGTTCTTC
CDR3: CAWSKQGANEQFF

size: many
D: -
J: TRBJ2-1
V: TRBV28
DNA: TGTGCCAGCAGTTTATGGGGGAGTGAAGAGCAGTTCTTC
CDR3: CASSLWGSEEQFF

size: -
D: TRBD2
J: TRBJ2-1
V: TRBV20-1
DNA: TGCAGTGCTCCAGGACTAGCGGGAGGTATAAATGAGCAGTTCTTC
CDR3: CSAPGLAGGINEQFF

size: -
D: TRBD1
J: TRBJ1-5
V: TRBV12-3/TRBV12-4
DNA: TGTGCCAGCAGCCCCGGCGGGACAGGCCCGAATCAGCCCCAGCATTTT
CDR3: CASSPGGTGPNQPQHF

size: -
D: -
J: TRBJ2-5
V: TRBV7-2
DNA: TGTGCCAGCAGCTTATTCGAAGTCGGGTTACAAGAGACCCAGTACTTC
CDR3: CASSLFEVGLQETQYF